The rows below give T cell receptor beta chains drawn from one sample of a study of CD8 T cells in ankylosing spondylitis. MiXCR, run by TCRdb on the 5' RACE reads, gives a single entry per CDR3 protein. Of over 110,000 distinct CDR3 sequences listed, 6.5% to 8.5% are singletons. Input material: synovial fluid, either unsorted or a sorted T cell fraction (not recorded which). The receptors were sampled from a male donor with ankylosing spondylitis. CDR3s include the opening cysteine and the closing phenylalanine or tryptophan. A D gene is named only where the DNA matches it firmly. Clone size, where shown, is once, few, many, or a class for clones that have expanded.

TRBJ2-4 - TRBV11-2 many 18 CASSPWGPSLGSKNIQYF TGTGCCAGCAGCCCCTGGGGACCGTCCCTAGGCTCCAAAAACATTCAGTACTTC
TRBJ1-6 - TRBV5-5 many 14 CASSLGTPNSPLHF TGTGCCAGCAGCTTGGGAACTCCGAATTCACCCCTCCACTTT
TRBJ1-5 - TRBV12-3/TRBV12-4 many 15 CASSSGKIRGQPQHF TGTGCCAGCAGTTCGGGGAAAATCCGGGGTCAGCCCCAGCATTTT
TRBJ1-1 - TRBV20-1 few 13 CSAAPVGNTEAFF TGCAGTGCCGCCCCTGTTGGGAACACTGAAGCTTTCTTT
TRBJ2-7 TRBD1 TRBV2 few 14 CASSGGTGIYEQYF TGTGCCAGCAGTGGAGGGACAGGTATTTACGAGCAGTACTTC
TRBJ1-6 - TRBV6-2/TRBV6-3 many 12 CASSLTDSPLHF TGTGCCAGCAGCTTAACTGATTCACCCCTCCACTTT
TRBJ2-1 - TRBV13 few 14 CASSRGHSYNEQFF TGTGCCAGCAGTCGAGGGCATTCCTACAATGAGCAGTTCTTC
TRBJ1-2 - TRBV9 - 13 CASSVGAGSGYTF TGTGCCAGCAGCGTAGGGGCAGGGAGTGGCTACACCTTC
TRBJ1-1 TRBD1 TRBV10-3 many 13 CAIRQGEDTEAFF TGTGCCATCAGACAGGGGGAAGACACTGAAGCTTTCTTT
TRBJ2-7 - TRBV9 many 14 CASSVGGGAYEQYF TGTGCCAGCAGCGTAGGTGGAGGGGCATACGAGCAGTACTTC
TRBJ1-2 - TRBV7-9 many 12 CASSVDRYGYTF TGTGCCAGCAGCGTCGACCGATATGGCTACACCTTC
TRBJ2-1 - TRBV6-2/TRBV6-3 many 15 CASSYPGTRVSEQFF TGTGCCAGCAGTTACCCGGGGACCCGGGTAAGTGAGCAGTTCTTC
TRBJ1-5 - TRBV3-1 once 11 CASWGSQPQHF TGTGCCAGCTGGGGGAGTCAGCCCCAGCATTTT
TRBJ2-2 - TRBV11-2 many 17 CASSPDPDRRNTGELFF TGTGCCAGCAGCCCCGACCCCGACAGGAGGAACACCGGGGAGCTGTTTTTT
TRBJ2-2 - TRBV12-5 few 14 CASGLDRHGGELFF TGTGCTAGTGGTTTGGACAGGCACGGCGGGGAGCTGTTTTTT
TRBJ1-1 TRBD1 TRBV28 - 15 CASSFAVGTGASAFF TGTGCCAGCAGTTTTGCGGTCGGGACAGGAGCTTCGGCTTTCTTT
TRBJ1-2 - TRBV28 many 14 CASSGGGHFYGYTF TGTGCCAGCAGTGGGGGGGGTCATTTCTATGGCTACACCTTC
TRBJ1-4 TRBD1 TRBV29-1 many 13 CSVTGGVGEKLFF TGCAGCGTGACAGGGGGCGTTGGTGAAAAACTGTTTTTT
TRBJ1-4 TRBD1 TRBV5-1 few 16 CASSLRQGGLNEKLFF TGCGCCAGCAGCTTGCGACAGGGTGGACTTAATGAAAAACTGTTTTTT
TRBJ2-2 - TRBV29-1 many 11 CSVAGTGELFF TGCAGCGTCGCCGGGACCGGGGAGCTGTTTTTT
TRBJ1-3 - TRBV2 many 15 CASLHQKGPGNTIYF TGTGCCAGCCTACATCAGAAGGGTCCTGGAAACACCATATATTTT
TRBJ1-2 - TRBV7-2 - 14 CASSPKDQVAGYTF TGTGCCAGCAGCCCAAAGGACCAGGTGGCGGGCTACACCTTC
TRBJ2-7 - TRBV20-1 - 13 CSARGALTYEQYF TGCAGTGCTAGAGGCGCGTTAACTTACGAGCAGTACTTC
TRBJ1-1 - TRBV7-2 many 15 CASSGRQVLNTEAFF TGTGCCAGCAGCGGAAGACAGGTATTGAACACTGAAGCTTTCTTT
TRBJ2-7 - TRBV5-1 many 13 CASSLERGGEQYF TGCGCCAGCAGCTTGGAAAGGGGTGGGGAGCAGTACTTC
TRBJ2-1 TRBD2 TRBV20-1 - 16 CSARDMRSGAYNEQFF TGCAGTGCTAGAGATATGAGGAGCGGGGCATACAATGAGCAGTTCTTC
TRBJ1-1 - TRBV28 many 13 CASTDGGLTEAFF TGTGCCAGCACTGACGGGGGGCTGACTGAAGCTTTCTTT
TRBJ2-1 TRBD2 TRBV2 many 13 CASRTSEYNEQFF TGTGCCAGCAGAACTAGCGAGTACAATGAGCAGTTCTTC
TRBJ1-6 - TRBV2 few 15 CASMGPGTYNSPLHF TGTGCCAGCATGGGGCCCGGGACCTATAATTCACCCCTCCACTTT
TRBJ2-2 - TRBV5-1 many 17 CASSLDGRRGNTGELFF TGCGCCAGCAGCTTGGACGGCCGTCGGGGGAACACCGGGGAGCTGTTTTTT
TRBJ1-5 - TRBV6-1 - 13 CASATDLNQPQHF TGTGCCAGCGCGACGGACCTCAATCAGCCCCAGCATTTT
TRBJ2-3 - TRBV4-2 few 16 CASSQDGRDLTDTQYF TGTGCCAGCAGCCAAGATGGGCGGGACCTCACAGATACGCAGTATTTT
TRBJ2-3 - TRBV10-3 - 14 CAISEYVSTDTQYF TGTGCCATCAGTGAATATGTTAGCACAGATACGCAGTATTTT
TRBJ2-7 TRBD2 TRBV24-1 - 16 CATSDLGTSGSYEQYF TGTGCCACCAGTGATTTGGGGACTAGCGGGAGCTACGAGCAGTACTTC
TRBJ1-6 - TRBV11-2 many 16 CASSLALGAWNSPLHF TGTGCCAGCAGCTTAGCCCTGGGGGCGTGGAATTCACCCCTCCACTTT
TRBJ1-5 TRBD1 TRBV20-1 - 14 CSAAGTGVNQPQHF TGCAGTGCTGCCGGGACAGGGGTCAATCAGCCCCAGCATTTT